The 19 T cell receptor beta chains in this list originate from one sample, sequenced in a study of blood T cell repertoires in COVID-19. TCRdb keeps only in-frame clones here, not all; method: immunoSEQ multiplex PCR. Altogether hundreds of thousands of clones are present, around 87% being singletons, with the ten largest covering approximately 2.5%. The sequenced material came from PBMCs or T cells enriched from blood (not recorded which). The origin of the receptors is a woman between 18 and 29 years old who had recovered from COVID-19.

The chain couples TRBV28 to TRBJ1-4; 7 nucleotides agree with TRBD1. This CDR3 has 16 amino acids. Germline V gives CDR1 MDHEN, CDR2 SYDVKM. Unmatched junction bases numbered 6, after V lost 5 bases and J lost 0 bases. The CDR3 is CASSPLGQATNEKLFF. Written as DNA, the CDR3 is TGTGCCAGCAGTCCACTCGGACAGGCAACTAATGAAAAACTGTTTTTT.

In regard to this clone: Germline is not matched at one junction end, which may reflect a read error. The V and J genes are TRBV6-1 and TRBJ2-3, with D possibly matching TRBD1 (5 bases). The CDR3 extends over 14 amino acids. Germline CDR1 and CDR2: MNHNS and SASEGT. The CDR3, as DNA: TGTGCCAGCAGAGAAGGGGCCCTCCCAGATACGCAGTATTTT. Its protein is CASREGALPDTQYF.

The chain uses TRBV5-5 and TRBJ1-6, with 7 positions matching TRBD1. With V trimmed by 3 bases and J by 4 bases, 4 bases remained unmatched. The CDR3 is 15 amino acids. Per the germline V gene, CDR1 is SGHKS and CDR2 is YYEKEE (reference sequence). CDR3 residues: CASSSWDSYNSPLHF. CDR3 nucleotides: TGTGCCAGCAGCTCGTGGGACAGTTATAATTCACCCCTCCACTTT.

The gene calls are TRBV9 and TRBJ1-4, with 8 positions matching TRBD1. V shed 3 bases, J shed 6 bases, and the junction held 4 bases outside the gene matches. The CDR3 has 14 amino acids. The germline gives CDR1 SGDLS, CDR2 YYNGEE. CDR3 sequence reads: CASSGLDRDEKLFF. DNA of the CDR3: TGTGCCAGCAGCGGCCTGGACAGGGATGAAAAACTGTTTTTT. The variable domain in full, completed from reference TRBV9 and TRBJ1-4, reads DSGVTQTPKHLITATGQRVTLRCSPRSGDLSVYWYQQSLDQGLQFLIQYYNGEERAKGNILERFSAQQFPDLHSELNLSSLELGDSALYFCASSGLDRDEKLFFGSGTQLSVL.

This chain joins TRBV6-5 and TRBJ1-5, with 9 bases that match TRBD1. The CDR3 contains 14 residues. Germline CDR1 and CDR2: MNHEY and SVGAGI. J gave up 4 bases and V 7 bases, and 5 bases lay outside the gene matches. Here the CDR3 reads CASTMDRGNQPQHF. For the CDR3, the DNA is TGTGCCAGCACTATGGACAGGGGAAATCAGCCCCAGCATTTT.

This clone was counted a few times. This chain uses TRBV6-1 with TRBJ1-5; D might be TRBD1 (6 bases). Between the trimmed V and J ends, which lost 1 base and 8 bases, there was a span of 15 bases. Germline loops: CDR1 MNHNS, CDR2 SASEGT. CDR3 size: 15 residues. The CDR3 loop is CASSEGEGGQEPQHF. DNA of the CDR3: TGTGCCAGCAGTGAAGGGGAGGGGGGCCAGGAGCCCCAGCATTTT.

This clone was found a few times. The CDR3, as DNA: TGTGCCAGCAGTTTACCCGGGTCCGGAGGGACCCAGTACTTC. This codes for CASSLPGSGGTQYF. The chain joins TRBV28 to TRBJ2-5; a weak D match, TRBD2 (5 bases). CDR1 is MDHEN and CDR2 is SYDVKM in the germline V gene. The V and J ends lost 2 bases and 7 bases respectively, with 14 bases between them. There are 14 residues in the CDR3.

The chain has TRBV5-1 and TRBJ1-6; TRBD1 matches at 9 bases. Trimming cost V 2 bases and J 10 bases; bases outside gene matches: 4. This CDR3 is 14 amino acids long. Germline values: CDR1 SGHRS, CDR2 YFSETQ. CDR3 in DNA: TGCGCCAGCAGCTTCGGACAGGGGAACTCACCCCTCCACTTT. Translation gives CASSFGQGNSPLHF. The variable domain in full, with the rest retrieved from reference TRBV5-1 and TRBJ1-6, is KAGVTQTPRYLIKTRGQQVTLSCSPISGHRSVSWYQQTPGQGLQFLFEYFSETQRNKGNFPGRFSGRQFSNSRSEMNVSTLELGDSALYLCASSFGQGNSPLHFGNGTRLTVT.

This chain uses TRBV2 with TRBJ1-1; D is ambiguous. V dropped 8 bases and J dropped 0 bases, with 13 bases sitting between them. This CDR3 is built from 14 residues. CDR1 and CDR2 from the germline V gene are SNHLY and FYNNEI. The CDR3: CASGLTSLNTEAFF. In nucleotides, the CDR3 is TGTGCCAGCGGACTGACAAGTTTGAACACTGAAGCTTTCTTT.

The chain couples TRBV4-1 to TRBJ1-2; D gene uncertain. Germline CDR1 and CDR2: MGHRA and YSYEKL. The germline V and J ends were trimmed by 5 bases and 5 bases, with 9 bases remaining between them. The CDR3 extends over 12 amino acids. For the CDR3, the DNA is TGCGCCAGCAGCGCCTCCGGGTATGGCTACACCTTC. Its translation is CASSASGYGYTF.

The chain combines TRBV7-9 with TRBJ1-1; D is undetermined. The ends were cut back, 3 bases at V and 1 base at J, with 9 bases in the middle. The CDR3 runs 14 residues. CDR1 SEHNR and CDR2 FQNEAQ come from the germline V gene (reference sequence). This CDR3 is CASSLYSPNTEAFF. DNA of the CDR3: TGTGCCAGCAGCTTGTACTCCCCGAACACTGAAGCTTTCTTT.

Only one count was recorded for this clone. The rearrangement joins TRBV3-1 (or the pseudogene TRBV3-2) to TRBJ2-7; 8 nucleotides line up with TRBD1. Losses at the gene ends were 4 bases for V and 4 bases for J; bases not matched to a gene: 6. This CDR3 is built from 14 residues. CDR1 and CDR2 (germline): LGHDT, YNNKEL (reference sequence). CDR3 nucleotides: TGTGCCAGCAGCCCCCGGGACAGGCGGTACGAGCAGTACTTC. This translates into CASSPRDRRYEQYF.

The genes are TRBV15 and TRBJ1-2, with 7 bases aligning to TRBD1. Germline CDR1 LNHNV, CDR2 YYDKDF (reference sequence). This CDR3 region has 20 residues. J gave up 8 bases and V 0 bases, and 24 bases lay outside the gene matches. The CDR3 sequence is CATSRERGGVSLDRAAGYTF. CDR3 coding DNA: TGTGCCACCAGCAGAGAGCGAGGGGGAGTCAGTTTAGACAGGGCTGCCGGCTACACCTTC.

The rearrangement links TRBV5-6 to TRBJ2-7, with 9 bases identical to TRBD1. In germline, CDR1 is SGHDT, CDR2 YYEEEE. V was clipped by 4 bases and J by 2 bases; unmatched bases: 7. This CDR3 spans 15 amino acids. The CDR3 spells CASSLGGDRAYEQYF. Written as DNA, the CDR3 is TGTGCCAGCAGCCTCGGAGGGGACAGGGCCTACGAGCAGTACTTC.

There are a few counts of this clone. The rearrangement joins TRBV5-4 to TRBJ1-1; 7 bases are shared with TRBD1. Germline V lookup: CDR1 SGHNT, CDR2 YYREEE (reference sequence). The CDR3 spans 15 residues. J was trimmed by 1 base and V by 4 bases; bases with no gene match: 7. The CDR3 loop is CASSPDRAGNTEAFF. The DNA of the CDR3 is TGTGCCAGCAGCCCCGACAGGGCGGGGAACACTGAAGCTTTCTTT.

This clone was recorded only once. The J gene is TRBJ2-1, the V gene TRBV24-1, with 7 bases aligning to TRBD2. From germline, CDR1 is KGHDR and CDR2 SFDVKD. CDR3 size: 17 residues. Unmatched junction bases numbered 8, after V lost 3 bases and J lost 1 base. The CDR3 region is CATSDPKERESYNEQFF. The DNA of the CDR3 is TGTGCCACCAGTGATCCAAAGGAGCGGGAATCCTACAATGAGCAGTTCTTC.

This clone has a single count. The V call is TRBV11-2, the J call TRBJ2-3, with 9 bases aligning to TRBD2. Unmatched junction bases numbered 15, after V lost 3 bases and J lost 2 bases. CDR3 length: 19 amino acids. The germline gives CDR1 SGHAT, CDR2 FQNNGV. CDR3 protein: CASSFGVYMRGGDTDTQYF. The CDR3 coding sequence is TGTGCCAGCAGCTTCGGCGTCTACATGCGGGGGGGCGACACAGATACGCAGTATTTT.

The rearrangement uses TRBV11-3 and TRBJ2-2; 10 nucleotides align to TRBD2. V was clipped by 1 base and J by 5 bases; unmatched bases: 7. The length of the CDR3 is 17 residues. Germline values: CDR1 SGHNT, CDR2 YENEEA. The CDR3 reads CASSLGPSGGATGELFF. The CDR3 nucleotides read TGTGCCAGCAGCTTAGGACCCAGCGGGGGGGCTACCGGGGAGCTGTTTTTT. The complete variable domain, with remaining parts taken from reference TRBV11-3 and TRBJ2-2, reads EAGVVQSPRYKIIEKKQPVAFWCNPISGHNTLYWYLQNLGQGPELLIRYENEEAVDDSQLPKDRFSAERLKGVDSTLKIQPAELGDSAVYLCASSLGPSGGATGELFFGEGSRLTVL.

The CDR3 nucleotides read TGTGCCTGTCAACCGGCGCAGGCTGAAGCTTTCTTT. Residues: CACQPAQAEAFF. The genes are TRBV30 and TRBJ1-1; D gene unclear. CDR1 is GTSNPN and CDR2 is SVGIG in the germline V gene (reference sequence). CDR3 size: 12 residues. Trimming shortened V by 6 bases and J by 6 bases, and 14 bases separated the two germline ends. Combining the CDR3 with reference TRBV30 and TRBJ1-1 gives the whole variable domain SQTIHQWPATLVQPVGSPLSLECTVEGTSNPNLYWYRQAAGRGLQLLFYSVGIGQISSEVPQNLSASRPQDRQFILSSKKLLLSDSGFYLCACQPAQAEAFFGQGTRLTVV.